A selection of T cell receptor beta chains follows, all from one sample in a study of shared clonotypes between healthy human individuals. The data were produced by immunoSEQ multiplex PCR, yet TCRdb's version contains in-frame clones alone and is incomplete. The table has 1.5 million to 2.5 million clones, just under 95% seen once. Sequencing used naive CD8+ T cells sorted from blood. The receptors here all came from a young man in good health. Each CDR3 is given with its conserved first and last residue. The order of the fields is clone size, D gene, V gene, J gene, CDR3 protein, CDR3 DNA. D genes are given only for firm matches. A clone size is listed for some rows: how often the clone was seen (once, few, many), or a class if it is expanded.

-	-	TRBV27	TRBJ2-6	CASSWTDYSGANVLTF	TGTGCCAGCAGTTGGACGGATTACTCTGGGGCCAACGTCCTGACTTTC
-	-	TRBV2	TRBJ2-1	CASSDQFWNEQFF	TGTGCCAGCAGTGACCAGTTTTGGAATGAGCAGTTCTTC
-	TRBD2	TRBV6-5	TRBJ2-7	CASSYQVITGGEQYF	TGTGCCAGCAGTTACCAAGTCATTACGGGGGGCGAGCAGTACTTC
-	TRBD1	TRBV6-5	TRBJ2-7	CASSRDRDPYEQYF	TGTGCCAGCAGTAGGGACAGAGACCCTTACGAGCAGTACTTC
-	-	TRBV27	TRBJ1-5	CASSPWDGSQPQHF	TGTGCCAGCAGTCCTTGGGACGGTAGTCAGCCCCAGCATTTT
once	-	TRBV9	TRBJ2-2	CASSSSPRRNTGELFF	TGTGCCAGCAGCTCGAGCCCCCGCAGGAACACCGGGGAGCTGTTTTTT
-	-	TRBV28	TRBJ2-2	CASSLSGDTGELFF	TGTGCCAGCAGCCTCAGTGGGGACACCGGGGAGCTGTTTTTT
-	-	TRBV7-9	TRBJ2-3	CASSLEGLFTDTQYF	TGTGCCAGCAGCTTAGAGGGCCTTTTCACAGATACGCAGTATTTT
-	-	TRBV29-1	TRBJ2-7	CSGVGLGYEQYF	TGCAGCGGTGTGGGTCTGGGCTACGAGCAGTACTTC
few	-	TRBV13	TRBJ2-3	CASSMEGATDTQYF	TGTGCCAGCAGCATGGAGGGGGCAACAGATACGCAGTATTTT
once	TRBD1	TRBV19	TRBJ1-2	CASIETGTGHGYTF	TGTGCCAGTATAGAAACCGGGACAGGGCATGGCTACACCTTC
-	-	TRBV14	TRBJ1-1	CASSQSLGSIGAEAFF	TGTGCCAGCAGCCAATCTTTGGGGTCAATCGGCGCTGAAGCTTTCTTT
-	-	TRBV19	TRBJ1-1	CASRDPRGDTEAFF	TGTGCCAGCCGCGATCCCAGGGGAGACACTGAAGCTTTCTTT
-	-	TRBV19	TRBJ1-1	CASWRRDTEAFF	TGTGCCAGCTGGCGAAGGGACACTGAAGCTTTCTTT
-	-	TRBV27	TRBJ1-5	CASSSLGVNSNQPQHF	TGTGCCAGCAGTTCCCTTGGGGTGAATAGCAATCAGCCCCAGCATTTT
once	-	TRBV28	TRBJ1-1	CASSLYGLNTEAFF	TGTGCCAGCAGTTTATATGGCTTAAACACTGAAGCTTTCTTT
-	-	TRBV19	TRBJ2-7	CASTLQGLAYEQYF	TGTGCCAGTACCCTACAGGGTTTGGCCTACGAGCAGTACTTC
-	-	TRBV7-9	TRBJ2-3	CASSAPGADTQYF	TGTGCCAGCAGCGCCCCAGGGGCGGATACGCAGTATTTT
-	TRBD1	TRBV10-2	TRBJ1-2	CASSESGQANGYTF	TGCGCCAGCAGTGAGTCAGGACAGGCGAACGGCTACACCTTC
-	-	TRBV13	TRBJ2-7	CASSLGRGYEQYF	TGTGCCAGCAGCTTAGGCAGGGGCTACGAGCAGTACTTC
-	-	TRBV7-9	TRBJ1-5	CASSPPGGNQPQHF	TGTGCCAGCAGCCCCCCGGGGGGTAATCAGCCCCAGCATTTT
-	TRBD2	TRBV5-4	TRBJ2-7	CASSFPGLDGEQYF	TGTGCCAGCAGCTTCCCGGGACTAGACGGCGAGCAGTACTTC